The 9 T cell receptor beta chains below all came from one sample that was sequenced in a study of CD8+CD57+ T cells in acquired aplastic anemia. Those patients picked for sequencing had displayed CD8+CD57+ cell expansion on flow cytometry. TCR beta VDJ and CDR3 profiles were obtained from a genomic DNA template. Using its own MiXCR run on the reads, TCRdb lists one record per CDR3 protein. The sample comprises roughly 150,000 distinct CDR3 sequences, less than 50% of which are singletons, and 3.2% rests with the top ten. The sample consisted of sorted CD4+, CD8+, or CD8+CD57+ T cells (not recorded which) from PBMCs. The source of these receptors is a human donor with aplastic anemia.

This clonotype was seen many times. The rearrangement uses TRBV3-1 and TRBJ2-5; 8 bases match TRBD2. Trimming cost V 4 bases and J 5 bases; bases outside gene matches: 6. The CDR3 consists of 14 residues. Per germline, CDR1 LGHDT and CDR2 YNNKEL (reference sequence). CDR3 residues: CASSLRGGQETQYF. CDR3 in DNA: TGTGCCAGCAGCCTACGGGGGGGCCAGGAGACCCAGTACTTC.

The table lists this clonotype with many counts. This chain uses TRBV12-3 or TRBV12-4 with TRBJ2-2; 9 nucleotides line up with TRBD2. With 6 bases clipped from V and 7 bases from J, the junction kept 9 bases outside the gene matches. The CDR3 runs 15 residues. Written as DNA, the CDR3 is TGTGCCAGCAGGGGCTGGGGTAGCGGGAGCGGGGAGCTGTTTTTT. It is translated as CASRGWGSGSGELFF.

This CDR3 is CASSSGQVYEQFF. CDR3 nucleotide sequence: TGTGCCAGCAGTTCAGGACAGGTCTATGAGCAGTTCTTC. The rearrangement uses TRBV6-5 and TRBJ2-1; 7 bases are shared with TRBD1. CDR1 is MNHEY, CDR2 SVGAGI, per germline. This CDR3 is built from 13 residues. Trimming removed 4 bases from V and 8 bases from J; junction bases left unmatched: 5.

This clonotype was found once. The J gene is TRBJ2-5, the V gene TRBV5-6; 11 nucleotides match TRBD1. The CDR3 is made up of 17 amino acids. The germline CDR1 and CDR2 sequences are SGHDT and YYEEEE. J gave up 5 bases and V 2 bases, and 11 bases lay outside the gene matches. The CDR3 region is CASSFGGQGVAVETQYF. CDR3 nucleotides: TGTGCCAGCAGCTTCGGGGGACAGGGGGTAGCGGTGGAGACCCAGTACTTC. The variable domain in full, with the rest retrieved from reference TRBV5-6 and TRBJ2-5, is DAGVTQSPTHLIKTRGQQVTLRCSPKSGHDTVSWYQQALGQGPQFIFQYYEEEERQRGNFPDRFSGHQFPNYSSELNVNALLLGDSALYLCASSFGGQGVAVETQYFGPGTRLLVL.

The CDR3 sequence: CASSESRLGAVYGYTF. The CDR3, as DNA: TGCGCCAGCAGTGAGTCGAGGTTGGGGGCTGTCTATGGCTACACCTTC. The rearrangement links TRBV10-2 to TRBJ1-2, with D maybe TRBD1 (6 bases). The germline V gene has CDR1 WSHSY and CDR2 SAAADI. Trimming removed 0 bases at V and 4 bases at J, with 15 bases between. The CDR3 is 16 amino acids.

The chain is built from TRBV15 and TRBJ2-7; D gene unclear. The CDR3 length is 15 residues. Germline CDR1 and CDR2: LNHNV and YYDKDF (reference sequence). Trimming cost V 0 bases and J 0 bases, with 9 bases left between them. CDR3 coding DNA: TGTGCCACCAGCAGAGACGCGATGAGCTCCTACGAGCAGTACTTC. Its translation is CATSRDAMSSYEQYF.

CDR3 DNA sequence: TGTGCCAGCCTCTTTGGGGGGACCGGGGAGCTGTTTTTT. Translation gives CASLFGGTGELFF. V is TRBV2 and J is TRBJ2-2, with a possible D match to TRBD2 (6 bases). Trimming cost V 8 bases and J 5 bases, with 12 bases left between them. CDR1 and CDR2 (germline): SNHLY, FYNNEI. The CDR3 sequence is 13 residues long.

The chain has TRBV6-6 and TRBJ2-7; D is unresolved. CDR3 length: 11 residues. Germline V gives CDR1 MNHNY, CDR2 SVGAGI (reference sequence). V was trimmed by 8 bases and J by 3 bases, leaving 8 bases between them. CDR3 sequence (DNA): TGTGCCAGCTGGCATGGCTACGAGCAGTACTTC. Translated, it gives CASWHGYEQYF.

The CDR3 bases are TGTGCCACCAGGGCCCGAGGGGAAAAACTGTTTTTT. Translated: CATRARGEKLFF. The genes are TRBV24-1 and TRBJ1-4; the D is unclear. Germline values: CDR1 KGHDR, CDR2 SFDVKD. Trimming shortened V by 7 bases and J by 8 bases, and 10 bases separated the two germline ends. The CDR3 runs to 12 residues.